This T cell receptor beta chain was retrieved from a study of blood T cell repertoires in COVID-19. V dropped 6 bases and J dropped 0 bases, with 9 bases sitting between them. Per germline, CDR1 WSHSY and CDR2 SAAADI. The CDR3 totals 14 residues. In the authors' workflow: Reference gene primer amplification gave nucleated cell count estimates. Assay: immunoSEQ multiplex PCR; the TCRdb copy retains only in-frame clones and omits some. V and J calls and clone size come straight from that table; D and trimming were deduced from the DNA. The sample contains about 230,000 clones, approximately 85% of which appear only once.

The sequence derives from a man aged 35 to 55 with acute or convalescent COVID-19. Material for sequencing was peripheral blood. This sequence joins TRBV10-2 and TRBJ1-5; no firm D call. CDR3 protein: CASSGSSSNQPQHF. CDR3 DNA: TGCGCCAGCAGCGGGAGCAGTAGCAATCAGCCCCAGCATTTT.